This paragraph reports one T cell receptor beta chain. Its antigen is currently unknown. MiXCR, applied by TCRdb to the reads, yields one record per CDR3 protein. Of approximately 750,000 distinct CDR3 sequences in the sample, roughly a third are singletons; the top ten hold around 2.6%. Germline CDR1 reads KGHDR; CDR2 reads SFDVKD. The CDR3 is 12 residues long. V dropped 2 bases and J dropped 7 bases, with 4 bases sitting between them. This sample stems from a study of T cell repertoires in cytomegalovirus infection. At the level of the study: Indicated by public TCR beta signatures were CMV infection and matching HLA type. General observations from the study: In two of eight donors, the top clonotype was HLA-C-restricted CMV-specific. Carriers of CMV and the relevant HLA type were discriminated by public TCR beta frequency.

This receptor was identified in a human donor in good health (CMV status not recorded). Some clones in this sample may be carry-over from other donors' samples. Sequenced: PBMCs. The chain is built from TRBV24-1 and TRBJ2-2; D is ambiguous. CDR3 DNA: TGTGCCACCAGTGATTCGCACGGGGAGCTGTTTTTT. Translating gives CATSDSHGELFF.